A selection of T cell receptor beta chains follows, all from one sample in a study of metastatic and nonmetastatic thyroid tumors. With MiXCR, TCRdb called clones anew from the PCR reads. The repertoire includes roughly 59,000 clones, 15% to 20% of them detected once, and about a tenth sits in the top ten. The sample was blood. The receptors originated from a male donor with papillary thyroid cancer or a benign thyroid nodule (not recorded which). Some clones in this sample may be carry-over from other donors' samples. CDR3s include the opening cysteine and the closing phenylalanine or tryptophan.

TRBJ2-1	TRBV4-2	CASSHYGGRGGSNEQFF
TRBJ1-5	TRBV4-1	CASSQDGVNNQPQHF
TRBJ1-2	TRBV6-5	CASSYGQGDYGYTF
TRBJ1-5	TRBV6-2/TRBV6-3	CASSYPDWVGNQPQHF
TRBJ2-7	TRBV11-1	CASSLSWEQYF
TRBJ2-7	TRBV20-1	CSIYSGRSYEQYF
TRBJ1-5	TRBV4-2	CASSPNTGQGAQPQHF
TRBJ1-3	TRBV2	CASKEETSSGNTIYF
TRBJ2-4	TRBV24-1	CATSDGTSWFQYF
TRBJ2-2	TRBV30	CAWNAGTSGGELFF
TRBJ2-2	TRBV27	CASSKQGNPPENTGELFF
TRBJ2-7	TRBV6-1	CASSYQGIDEQYF
TRBJ2-3	TRBV6-1	CASSGLAGADTQYF
TRBJ2-1	TRBV5-4	CASSLGLVFGRINEQFF
TRBJ2-5	TRBV6-1	CASSEGAGRRETQYF
TRBJ2-5	TRBV27	CASSPSGGEGTQYF
TRBJ2-5	TRBV6-1	CASRVSGGVGETQYF
TRBJ2-1	TRBV3-1	CASSQDWSMRSYNEQFF
TRBJ1-6	TRBV30	CAWSVGVGSPIHF
TRBJ1-6	TRBV20-1	CSARLSTADNSPLHF
TRBJ2-5	TRBV19	CASSKRSGETQYF
TRBJ2-6	TRBV6-1	CASGTGGSGANVLTF
TRBJ1-1	TRBV24-1	CATSGQGYTEAFF
TRBJ2-3	TRBV7-2	CASSHDRGRADTQYF
TRBJ1-4	TRBV5-5	CASSLAERWEKLFF
TRBJ2-1	TRBV18	CASSPQEGASRFF
TRBJ2-3	TRBV28	CASRTSGAQSLTDTQYF
TRBJ2-3	TRBV2	CARKILGSKDTQYF
TRBJ2-1	TRBV20-1	CSARAATNEQFF